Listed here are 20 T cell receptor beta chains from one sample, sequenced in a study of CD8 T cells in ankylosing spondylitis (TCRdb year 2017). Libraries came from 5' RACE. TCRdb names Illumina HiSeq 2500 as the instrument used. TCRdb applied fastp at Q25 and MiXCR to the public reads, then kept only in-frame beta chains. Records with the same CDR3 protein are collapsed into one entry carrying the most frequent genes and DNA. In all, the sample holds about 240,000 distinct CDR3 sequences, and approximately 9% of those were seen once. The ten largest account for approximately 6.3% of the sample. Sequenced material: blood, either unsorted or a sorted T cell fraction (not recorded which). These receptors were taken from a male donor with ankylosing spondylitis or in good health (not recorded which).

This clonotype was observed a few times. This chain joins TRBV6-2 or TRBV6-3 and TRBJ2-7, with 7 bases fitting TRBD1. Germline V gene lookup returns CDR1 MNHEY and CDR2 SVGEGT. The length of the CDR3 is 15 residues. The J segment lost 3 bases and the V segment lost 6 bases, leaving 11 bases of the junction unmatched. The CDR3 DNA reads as TGTGCCAGCAGGAAGCCTACAGGGGCCAACTACGAGCAGTACTTC. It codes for CASRKPTGANYEQYF.

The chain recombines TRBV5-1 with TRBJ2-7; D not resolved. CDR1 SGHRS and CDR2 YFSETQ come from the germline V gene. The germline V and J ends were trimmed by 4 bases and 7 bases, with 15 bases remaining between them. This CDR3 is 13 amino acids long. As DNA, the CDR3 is TGCGCCAGCAGCCCCCCGAGCCTGGGAGAGCAGTACTTC. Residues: CASSPPSLGEQYF. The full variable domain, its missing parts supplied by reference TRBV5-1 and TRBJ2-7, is KAGVTQTPRYLIKTRGQQVTLSCSPISGHRSVSWYQQTPGQGLQFLFEYFSETQRNKGNFPGRFSGRQFSNSRSEMNVSTLELGDSALYLCASSPPSLGEQYFGPGTRLTVT.

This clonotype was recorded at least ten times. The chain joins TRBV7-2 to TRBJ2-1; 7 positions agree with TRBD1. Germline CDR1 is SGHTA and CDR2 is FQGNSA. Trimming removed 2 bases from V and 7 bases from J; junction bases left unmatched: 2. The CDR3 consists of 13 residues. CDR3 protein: CASSLSDRNEQFF. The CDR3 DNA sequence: TGTGCCAGCAGCTTATCGGACAGGAATGAGCAGTTCTTC.

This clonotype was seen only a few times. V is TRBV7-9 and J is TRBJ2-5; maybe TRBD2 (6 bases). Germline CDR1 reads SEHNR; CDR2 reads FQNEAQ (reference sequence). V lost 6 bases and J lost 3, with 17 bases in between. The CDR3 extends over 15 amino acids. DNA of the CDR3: TGTGCCAGCAGTTTTTCCGGGACTCACAAAGAGACCCAGTACTTC. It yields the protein CASSFSGTHKETQYF.

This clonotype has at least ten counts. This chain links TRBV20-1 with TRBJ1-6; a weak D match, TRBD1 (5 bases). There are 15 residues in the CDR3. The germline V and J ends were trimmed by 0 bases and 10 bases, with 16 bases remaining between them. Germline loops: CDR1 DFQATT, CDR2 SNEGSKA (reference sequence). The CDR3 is CSARDLGRVGSPLHF. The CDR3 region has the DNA TGCAGTGCTAGAGATCTAGGCAGGGTGGGATCACCCCTCCACTTT.

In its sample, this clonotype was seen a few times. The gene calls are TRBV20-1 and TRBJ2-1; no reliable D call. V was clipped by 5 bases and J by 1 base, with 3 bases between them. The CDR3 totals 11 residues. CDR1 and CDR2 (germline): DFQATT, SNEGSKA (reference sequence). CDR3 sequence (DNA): TGCAGTGCTCATTCCTACAATGAGCAGTTCTTC. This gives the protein CSAHSYNEQFF.

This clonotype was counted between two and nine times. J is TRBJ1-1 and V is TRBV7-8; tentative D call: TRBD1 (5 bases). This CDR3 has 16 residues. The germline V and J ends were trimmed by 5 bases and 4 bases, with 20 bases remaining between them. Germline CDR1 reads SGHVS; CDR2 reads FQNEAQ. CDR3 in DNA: TGTGCCAGCAGCCGCACCCGCGGGGGGATGGGCACTGAAGCTTTCTTT. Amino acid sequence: CASSRTRGGMGTEAFF. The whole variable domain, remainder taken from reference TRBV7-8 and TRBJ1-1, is GAGVSQSPRYKVAKRGQDVALRCDPISGHVSLFWYQQALGQGPEFLTYFQNEAQLDKSGLPSDRFFAERPEGSVSTLKIQRTQQEDSAVYLCASSRTRGGMGTEAFFGQGTRLTVV.

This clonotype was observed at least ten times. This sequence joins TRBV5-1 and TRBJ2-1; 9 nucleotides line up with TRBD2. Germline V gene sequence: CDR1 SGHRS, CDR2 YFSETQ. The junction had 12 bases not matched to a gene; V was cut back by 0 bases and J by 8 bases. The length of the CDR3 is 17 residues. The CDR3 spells CASSLVARSGSPDEQFF. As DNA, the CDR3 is TGCGCCAGCAGCTTGGTAGCGCGTAGCGGGAGCCCGGATGAGCAGTTCTTC.

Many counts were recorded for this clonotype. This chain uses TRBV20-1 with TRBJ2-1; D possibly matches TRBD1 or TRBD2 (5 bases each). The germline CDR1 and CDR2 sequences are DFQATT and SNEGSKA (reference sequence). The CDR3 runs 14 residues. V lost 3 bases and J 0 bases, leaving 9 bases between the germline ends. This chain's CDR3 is CSASGASSYNEQFF. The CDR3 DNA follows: TGCAGTGCTAGCGGGGCTAGCTCCTACAATGAGCAGTTCTTC.

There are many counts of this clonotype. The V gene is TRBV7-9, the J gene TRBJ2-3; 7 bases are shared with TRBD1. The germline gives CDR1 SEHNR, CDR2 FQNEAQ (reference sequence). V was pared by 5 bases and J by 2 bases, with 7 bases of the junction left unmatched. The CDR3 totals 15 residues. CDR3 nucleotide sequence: TGTGCCAGCAGCCAACGGACAGGAAACACAGATACGCAGTATTTT. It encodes CASSQRTGNTDTQYF.

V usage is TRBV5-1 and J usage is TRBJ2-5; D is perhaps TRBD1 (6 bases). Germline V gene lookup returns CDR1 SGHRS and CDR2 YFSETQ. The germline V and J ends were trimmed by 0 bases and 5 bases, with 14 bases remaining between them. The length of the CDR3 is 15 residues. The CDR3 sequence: CASSLGPGEGETQYF. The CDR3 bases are TGCGCCAGCAGCTTGGGTCCAGGGGAAGGTGAGACCCAGTACTTC. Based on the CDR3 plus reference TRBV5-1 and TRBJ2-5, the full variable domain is KAGVTQTPRYLIKTRGQQVTLSCSPISGHRSVSWYQQTPGQGLQFLFEYFSETQRNKGNFPGRFSGRQFSNSRSEMNVSTLELGDSALYLCASSLGPGEGETQYFGPGTRLLVL.

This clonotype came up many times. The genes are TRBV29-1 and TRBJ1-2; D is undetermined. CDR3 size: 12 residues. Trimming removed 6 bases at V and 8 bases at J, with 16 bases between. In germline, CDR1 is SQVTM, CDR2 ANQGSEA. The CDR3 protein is CSVKNRIGGYTF. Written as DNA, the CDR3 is TGCAGCGTAAAAAATCGTATTGGGGGCTACACCTTC.

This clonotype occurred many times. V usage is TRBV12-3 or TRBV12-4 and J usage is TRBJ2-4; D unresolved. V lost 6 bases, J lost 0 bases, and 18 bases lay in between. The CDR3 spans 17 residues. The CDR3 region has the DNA TGTGCCAGCAGACACTCGTACGCAGATCTAGCCAAAAACATTCAGTACTTC. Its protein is CASRHSYADLAKNIQYF.

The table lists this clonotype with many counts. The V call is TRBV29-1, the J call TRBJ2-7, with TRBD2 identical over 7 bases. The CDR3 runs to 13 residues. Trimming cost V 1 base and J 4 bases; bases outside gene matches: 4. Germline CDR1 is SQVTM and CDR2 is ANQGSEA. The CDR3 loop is CSVEGGRAYEQYF. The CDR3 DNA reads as TGCAGCGTTGAAGGCGGGAGAGCGTACGAGCAGTACTTC.

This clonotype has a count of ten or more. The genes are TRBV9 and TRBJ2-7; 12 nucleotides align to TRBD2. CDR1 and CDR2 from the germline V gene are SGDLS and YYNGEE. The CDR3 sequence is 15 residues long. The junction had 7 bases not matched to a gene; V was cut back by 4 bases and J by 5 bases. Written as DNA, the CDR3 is TGTGCCAGCAGCCTCCGACTAGCGGGAGTCCACGAGCAGTACTTC. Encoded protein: CASSLRLAGVHEQYF.

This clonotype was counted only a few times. The CDR3 DNA is TGCGCCAGCAGCCAAGTGAACCCCCTAGCGGAAGAGACCCAGTACTTC. It translates to CASSQVNPLAEETQYF. The genes are TRBV4-1 and TRBJ2-5; TRBD2 agrees at 7 bases. In germline, CDR1 is MGHRA, CDR2 YSYEKL. Trimming at V came to 1 base and at J to 3 bases, leaving 8 bases not matched to a gene. The CDR3 spans 16 residues.

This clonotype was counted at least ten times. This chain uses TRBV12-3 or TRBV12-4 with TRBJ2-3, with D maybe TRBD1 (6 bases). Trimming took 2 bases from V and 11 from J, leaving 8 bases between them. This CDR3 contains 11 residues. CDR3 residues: CASSLPTGQYF. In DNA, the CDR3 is TGTGCCAGCAGTTTACCGACAGGGCAGTATTTT.

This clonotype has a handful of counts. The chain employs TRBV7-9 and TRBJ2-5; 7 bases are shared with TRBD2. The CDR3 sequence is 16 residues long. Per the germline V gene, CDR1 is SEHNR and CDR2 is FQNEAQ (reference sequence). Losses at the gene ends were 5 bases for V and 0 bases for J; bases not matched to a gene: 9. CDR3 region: CASSPRTSRYQETQYF. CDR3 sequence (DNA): TGTGCCAGCAGCCCCCGGACTAGTCGGTACCAAGAGACCCAGTACTTC.

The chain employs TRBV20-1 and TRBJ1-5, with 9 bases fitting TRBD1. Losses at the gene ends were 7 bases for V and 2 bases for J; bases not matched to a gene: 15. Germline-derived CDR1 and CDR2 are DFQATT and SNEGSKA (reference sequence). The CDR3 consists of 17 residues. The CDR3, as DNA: TGCAGTGAGGTCTGGGACAGGGAATCATTGGGCAATCAGCCCCAGCATTTT. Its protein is CSEVWDRESLGNQPQHF.

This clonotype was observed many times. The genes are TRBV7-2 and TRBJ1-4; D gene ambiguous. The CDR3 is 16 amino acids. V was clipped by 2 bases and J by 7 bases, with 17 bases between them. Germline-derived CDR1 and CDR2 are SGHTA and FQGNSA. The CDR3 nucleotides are TGTGCCAGCAGCTTATTGGGTGTGGGGTCTGCTGAAAAACTGTTTTTT. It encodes CASSLLGVGSAEKLFF. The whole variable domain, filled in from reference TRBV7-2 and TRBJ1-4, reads GAGVSQSPSNKVTEKGKDVELRCDPISGHTALYWYRQSLGQGLEFLIYFQGNSAPDKSGLPSDRFSAERTGGSVSTLTIQRTQQEDSAVYLCASSLLGVGSAEKLFFGSGTQLSVL.